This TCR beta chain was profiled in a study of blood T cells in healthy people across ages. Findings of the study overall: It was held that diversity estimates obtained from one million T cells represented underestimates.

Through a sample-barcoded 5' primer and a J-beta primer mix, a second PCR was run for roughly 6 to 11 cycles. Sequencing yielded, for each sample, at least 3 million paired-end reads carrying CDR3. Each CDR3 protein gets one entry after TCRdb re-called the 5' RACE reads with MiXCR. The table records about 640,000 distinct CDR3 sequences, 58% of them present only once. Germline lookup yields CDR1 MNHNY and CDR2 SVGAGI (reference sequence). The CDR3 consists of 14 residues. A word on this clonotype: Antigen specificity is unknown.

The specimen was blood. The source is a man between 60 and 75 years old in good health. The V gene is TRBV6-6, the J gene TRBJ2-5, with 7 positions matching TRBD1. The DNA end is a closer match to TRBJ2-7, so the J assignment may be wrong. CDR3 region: CASSYKGANYEQYF. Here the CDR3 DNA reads TGTGCCAGCAGTTACAAGGGGGCTAACTACGAGCAGTACTTC.